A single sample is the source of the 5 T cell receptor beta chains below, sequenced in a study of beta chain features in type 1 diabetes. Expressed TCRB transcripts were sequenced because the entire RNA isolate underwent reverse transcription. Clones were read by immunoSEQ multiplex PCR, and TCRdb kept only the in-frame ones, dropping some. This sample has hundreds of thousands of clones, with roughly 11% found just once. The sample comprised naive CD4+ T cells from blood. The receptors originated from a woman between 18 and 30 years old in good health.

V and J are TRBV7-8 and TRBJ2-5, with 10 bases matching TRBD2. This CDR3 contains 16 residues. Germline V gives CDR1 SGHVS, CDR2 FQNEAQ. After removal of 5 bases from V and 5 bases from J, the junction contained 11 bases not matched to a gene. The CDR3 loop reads CASSPLRLAGRETQYF. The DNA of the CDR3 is TGTGCCAGCAGCCCGCTACGACTAGCGGGTCGGGAGACCCAGTACTTC.

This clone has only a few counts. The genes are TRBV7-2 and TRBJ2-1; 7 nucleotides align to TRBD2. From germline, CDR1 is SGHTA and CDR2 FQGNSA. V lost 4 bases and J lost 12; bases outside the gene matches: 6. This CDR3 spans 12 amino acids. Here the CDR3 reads CASSSVAGGQFF. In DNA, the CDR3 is TGTGCCAGCAGCTCAGTAGCGGGTGGGCAGTTCTTC.

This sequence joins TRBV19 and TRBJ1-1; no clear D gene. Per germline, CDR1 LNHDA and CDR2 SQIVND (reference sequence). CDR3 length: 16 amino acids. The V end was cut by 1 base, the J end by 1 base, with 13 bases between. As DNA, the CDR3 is TGTGCCAGTAGTATAGGGCCGGGCCGGCCGAACACTGAAGCTTTCTTT. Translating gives CASSIGPGRPNTEAFF.

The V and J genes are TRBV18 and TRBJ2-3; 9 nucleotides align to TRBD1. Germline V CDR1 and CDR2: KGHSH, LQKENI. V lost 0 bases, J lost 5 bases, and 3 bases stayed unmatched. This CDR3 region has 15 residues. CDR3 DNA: TGTGCCAGCTCACCACCGGGACAGGGAAGAGATACGCAGTATTTT. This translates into CASSPPGQGRDTQYF.

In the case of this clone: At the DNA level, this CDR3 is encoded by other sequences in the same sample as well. The CDR3 region has the DNA TGTGCCAGCAGCTTAGGGGGTGAAAAACTGTTTTTT. It encodes CASSLGGEKLFF. The chain has TRBV7-2 and TRBJ1-4; D call uncertain. In germline, CDR1 is SGHTA, CDR2 FQGNSA. The length of the CDR3 is 12 residues. V gave up 1 base and J gave up 7 bases, with 4 bases separating them.